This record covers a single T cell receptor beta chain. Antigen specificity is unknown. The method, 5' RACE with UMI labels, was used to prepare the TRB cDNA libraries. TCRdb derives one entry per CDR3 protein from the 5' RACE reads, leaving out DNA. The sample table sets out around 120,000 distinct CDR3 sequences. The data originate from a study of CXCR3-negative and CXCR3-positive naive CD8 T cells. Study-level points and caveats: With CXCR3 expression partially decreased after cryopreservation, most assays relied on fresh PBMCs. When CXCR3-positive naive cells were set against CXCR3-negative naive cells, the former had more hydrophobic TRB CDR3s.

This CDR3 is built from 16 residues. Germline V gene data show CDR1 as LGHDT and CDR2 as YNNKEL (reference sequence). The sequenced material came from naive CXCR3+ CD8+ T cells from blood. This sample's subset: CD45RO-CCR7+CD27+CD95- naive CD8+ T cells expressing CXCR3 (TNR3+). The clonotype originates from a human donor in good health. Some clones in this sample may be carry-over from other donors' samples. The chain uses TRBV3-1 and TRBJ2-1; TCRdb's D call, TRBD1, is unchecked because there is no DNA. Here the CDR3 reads CASSLGQGPSSGEQFF.